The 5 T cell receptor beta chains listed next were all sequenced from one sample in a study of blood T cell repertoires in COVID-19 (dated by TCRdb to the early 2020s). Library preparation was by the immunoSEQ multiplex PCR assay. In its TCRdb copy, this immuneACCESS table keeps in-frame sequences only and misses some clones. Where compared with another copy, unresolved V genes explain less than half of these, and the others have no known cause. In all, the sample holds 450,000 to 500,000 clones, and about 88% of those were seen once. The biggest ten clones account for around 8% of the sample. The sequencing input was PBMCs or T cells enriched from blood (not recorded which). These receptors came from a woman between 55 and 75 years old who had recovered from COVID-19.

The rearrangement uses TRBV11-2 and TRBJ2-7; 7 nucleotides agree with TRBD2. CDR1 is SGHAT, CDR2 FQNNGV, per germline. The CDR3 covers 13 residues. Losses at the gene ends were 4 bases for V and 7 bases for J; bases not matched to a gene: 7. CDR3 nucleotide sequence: TGTGCCAGCAGCTGGGGGGGGTCTAGGGAGCAGTACGTC. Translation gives CASSWGGSREQYV.

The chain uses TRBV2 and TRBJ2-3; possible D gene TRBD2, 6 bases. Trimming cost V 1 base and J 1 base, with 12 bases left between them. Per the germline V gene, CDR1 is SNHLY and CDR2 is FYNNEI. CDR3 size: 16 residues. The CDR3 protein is CASSEVRLVGTDTQYF. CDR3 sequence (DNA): TGTGCCAGCAGTGAAGTAAGACTAGTAGGCACAGATACGCAGTATTTT.

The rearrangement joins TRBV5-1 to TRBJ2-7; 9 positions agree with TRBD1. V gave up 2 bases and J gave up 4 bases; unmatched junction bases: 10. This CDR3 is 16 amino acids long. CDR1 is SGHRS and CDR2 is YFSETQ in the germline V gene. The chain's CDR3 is CASSFPPGQGGYEQYV. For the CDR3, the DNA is TGCGCCAGCAGCTTTCCCCCGGGACAGGGAGGTTACGAGCAGTACGTC.

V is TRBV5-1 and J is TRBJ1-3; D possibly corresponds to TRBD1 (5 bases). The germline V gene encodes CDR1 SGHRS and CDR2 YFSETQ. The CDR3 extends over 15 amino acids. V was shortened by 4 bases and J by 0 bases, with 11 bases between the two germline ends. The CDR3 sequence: CASSPQALSGNTIYF. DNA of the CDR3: TGCGCCAGCAGCCCACAGGCCCTCTCTGGAAACACCATATATTTT. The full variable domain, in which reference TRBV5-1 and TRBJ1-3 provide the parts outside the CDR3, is KAGVTQTPRYLIKTRGQQVTLSCSPISGHRSVSWYQQTPGQGLQFLFEYFSETQRNKGNFPGRFSGRQFSNSRSEMNVSTLELGDSALYLCASSPQALSGNTIYFGEGSWLTVV.

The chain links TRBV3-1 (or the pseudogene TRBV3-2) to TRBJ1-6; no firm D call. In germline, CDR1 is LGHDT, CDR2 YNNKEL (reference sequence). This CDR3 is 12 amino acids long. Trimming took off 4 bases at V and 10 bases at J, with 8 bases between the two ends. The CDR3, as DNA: TGTGCCAGCAGCCGGCTTAACTCACCCCTCCACTTT. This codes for CASSRLNSPLHF.